The 16 T cell receptor beta chains given below trace back to one sample, sequenced in a study of T cell repertoires in cytomegalovirus infection. TCRdb re-called the reads with MiXCR, one entry per CDR3 protein. The table lists roughly 140,000 distinct CDR3 sequences, 20% to 30% of them singletons, with approximately 10% in the top ten. The sequenced sample was PBMCs. Receptors were obtained from a human donor in good health (CMV status not recorded). Some clones in this sample may be carry-over from other donors' samples.

This chain joins TRBV20-1 and TRBJ1-2; tentatively, D is TRBD1 (5 bases). This CDR3 is built from 14 residues. The germline V and J ends were trimmed by 1 base and 3 bases, with 12 bases remaining between them. CDR1 is DFQATT, CDR2 SNEGSKA, per germline (reference sequence). The CDR3 DNA sequence: TGCAGTGCTAGAGTGCAGGGAGAGGACTATGGCTACACCTTC. This sequence encodes CSARVQGEDYGYTF.

The chain employs TRBV28 and TRBJ2-6; the D gene is possibly TRBD1 (6 bases). This CDR3 has 17 residues. Trimming left V 7 bases short and J 0 bases short, with 16 bases between. Per the germline V gene, CDR1 is MDHEN and CDR2 is SYDVKM. As DNA, the CDR3 is TGTGCCAGCAAATTCCAGGGGTCCCTCTCTGGGGCCAACGTCCTGACTTTC. Translating it yields CASKFQGSLSGANVLTF.

This sequence joins TRBV30 and TRBJ1-5; no clear D gene. The CDR3 extends over 14 amino acids. Germline CDR1 is GTSNPN and CDR2 is SVGIG (reference sequence). V was trimmed by 1 base and J by 4 bases, leaving 11 bases between them. CDR3: CAWSAWTQNQPQHF. The DNA for the CDR3 is TGTGCCTGGAGTGCTTGGACCCAAAATCAGCCCCAGCATTTT.

This chain connects TRBV4-2 to TRBJ2-7; TRBD1 is a possible D gene (5 bases). The CDR3 extends over 13 amino acids. V dropped 0 bases and J dropped 4 bases, with 7 bases sitting between them. CDR1 is LGHNA, CDR2 YNFKEQ, per germline. The chain's CDR3 is CASSQEAGYEQYF. DNA for the CDR3: TGTGCCAGCAGCCAAGAAGCAGGGTACGAGCAGTACTTC.

V is TRBV2 and J is TRBJ1-3; D is unclear. V was clipped by 4 bases and J by 0 bases, with 10 bases between them. The CDR3 extends over 15 amino acids. Germline values: CDR1 SNHLY, CDR2 FYNNEI. The CDR3 is CASSGEIVSGNTIYF. DNA for the CDR3: TGTGCCAGCAGTGGGGAGATAGTCTCTGGAAACACCATATATTTT.

This clonotype was detected ten times or more. CDR3 nucleotides: TGTGCCAGCAGTTCAACAGGGGGCTCCAAAACCGGGGAGCTGTTTTTT. It codes for CASSSTGGSKTGELFF. V usage is TRBV28 and J usage is TRBJ2-2; 9 bases map to TRBD1. Germline V gene data show CDR1 as MDHEN and CDR2 as SYDVKM. V was clipped by 4 bases and J by 5 bases; unmatched bases: 8. This CDR3 region has 16 residues.

This chain links TRBV6-6 with TRBJ2-7; 9 nucleotides line up with TRBD1. CDR1 and CDR2 from the germline V gene are MNHNY and SVGAGI (reference sequence). With V trimmed by 4 bases and J by 2 bases, 3 bases remained unmatched. The CDR3 extends over 14 amino acids. The CDR3 loop is CASSSDRGTYEQYF. In DNA, the CDR3 is TGTGCCAGCAGTTCGGACAGGGGTACCTACGAGCAGTACTTC.

The chain combines TRBV7-4 with TRBJ2-7, with a possible D match to TRBD1 (6 bases). Germline assignment: CDR1 SGHVT and CDR2 SQSDAQ. Trimming removed 1 base from V and 5 bases from J, with 12 bases in between. This CDR3 spans 14 amino acids. The CDR3 sequence: CASSLGQGTHEQYF. As DNA, the CDR3 is TGTGCCAGCAGCTTAGGGCAGGGGACCCACGAGCAGTACTTC.

The chain is built from TRBV12-3 or TRBV12-4 and TRBJ2-7, with 8 bases matching TRBD2. The V gene end was trimmed by 3 bases and the J gene end by 5 bases; junction bases not matched to a gene: 9. This CDR3 spans 15 amino acids. The CDR3 DNA follows: TGTGCCAGCAGTTTGGGTGGGGTAGCGGGACACGAGCAGTACTTC. It encodes CASSLGGVAGHEQYF.

The V and J genes are TRBV12-3 or TRBV12-4 and TRBJ2-7, with no clear D. The CDR3 has 13 residues. Between the trimmed V and J ends, which lost 5 bases and 2 bases, there was a span of 10 bases. The CDR3 reads CASSPDGPYEQYF. For the CDR3, the DNA is TGTGCCAGCAGTCCGGACGGCCCCTACGAGCAGTACTTC.

The gene calls are TRBV27 and TRBJ2-7; 9 nucleotides match TRBD1. V gave up 2 bases and J gave up 4 bases; unmatched junction bases: 3. The CDR3 sequence is 14 residues long. CDR1 MNHEY and CDR2 SMNVEV come from the germline V gene (reference sequence). In DNA form, the CDR3 reads TGTGCCAGCAGTTTACGGACAGGGGCATACGAGCAGTACTTC. Its protein is CASSLRTGAYEQYF.

The chain combines TRBV7-2 with TRBJ2-1; TRBD2 is a possible D gene (6 bases). The CDR3 contains 13 residues. V was pared by 5 bases and J by 8 bases, with 13 bases between. Germline assignment: CDR1 SGHTA and CDR2 FQGNSA. The CDR3 DNA follows: TGTGCCAGCAGCGCAGACCCGGGGGATGAGCAGTTCTTC. Amino acids: CASSADPGDEQFF.

This clonotype has only a few counts. The chain carries TRBV6-2 or TRBV6-3 and TRBJ2-1; no clear D. V shed 2 bases and J shed 8 bases, with 16 bases lying between them. Germline-derived CDR1 and CDR2 are MNHEY and SVGEGT. This CDR3 comprises 15 residues. The CDR3 DNA reads TGTGCCAGCAGTTACAGTAGGGCGCCTACGTATGAGCAGTTCTTC. Residues: CASSYSRAPTYEQFF.

This clonotype was detected many times. The chain links TRBV7-2 to TRBJ2-5; TRBD1 matches 7 bases. V lost 5 bases and J lost 5; bases outside the gene matches: 11. Germline V gene sequence: CDR1 SGHTA, CDR2 FQGNSA. The CDR3 has 15 amino acids. In DNA, the CDR3 is TGTGCCAGCAGCCCGGGGACAGCCCTCAGGGAGACCCAGTACTTC. It translates to CASSPGTALRETQYF.

This clonotype was seen many times. V and J are TRBV7-2 and TRBJ2-7; 7 bases line up with TRBD2. CDR3 length: 14 residues. The ends lost 4 bases at V and 3 bases at J; junction bases unmatched: 6. CDR1 is SGHTA and CDR2 is FQGNSA in the germline V gene. CDR3 amino acids: CASSSLGGSYEQYF. In nucleotides, the CDR3 is TGTGCCAGCAGCTCTCTCGGCGGGAGCTACGAGCAGTACTTC.

CDR3 DNA: TGCGCCAGCAGCTTGGTAAGGGAGGCCGAGCAGTACTTC. It is translated as CASSLVREAEQYF. V gene TRBV5-1 combines with J gene TRBJ2-7; tentative D call: TRBD2 (6 bases). Per the germline V gene, CDR1 is SGHRS and CDR2 is YFSETQ. This CDR3 region has 13 residues. Trimming removed 0 bases at V and 6 bases at J, with 10 bases between.